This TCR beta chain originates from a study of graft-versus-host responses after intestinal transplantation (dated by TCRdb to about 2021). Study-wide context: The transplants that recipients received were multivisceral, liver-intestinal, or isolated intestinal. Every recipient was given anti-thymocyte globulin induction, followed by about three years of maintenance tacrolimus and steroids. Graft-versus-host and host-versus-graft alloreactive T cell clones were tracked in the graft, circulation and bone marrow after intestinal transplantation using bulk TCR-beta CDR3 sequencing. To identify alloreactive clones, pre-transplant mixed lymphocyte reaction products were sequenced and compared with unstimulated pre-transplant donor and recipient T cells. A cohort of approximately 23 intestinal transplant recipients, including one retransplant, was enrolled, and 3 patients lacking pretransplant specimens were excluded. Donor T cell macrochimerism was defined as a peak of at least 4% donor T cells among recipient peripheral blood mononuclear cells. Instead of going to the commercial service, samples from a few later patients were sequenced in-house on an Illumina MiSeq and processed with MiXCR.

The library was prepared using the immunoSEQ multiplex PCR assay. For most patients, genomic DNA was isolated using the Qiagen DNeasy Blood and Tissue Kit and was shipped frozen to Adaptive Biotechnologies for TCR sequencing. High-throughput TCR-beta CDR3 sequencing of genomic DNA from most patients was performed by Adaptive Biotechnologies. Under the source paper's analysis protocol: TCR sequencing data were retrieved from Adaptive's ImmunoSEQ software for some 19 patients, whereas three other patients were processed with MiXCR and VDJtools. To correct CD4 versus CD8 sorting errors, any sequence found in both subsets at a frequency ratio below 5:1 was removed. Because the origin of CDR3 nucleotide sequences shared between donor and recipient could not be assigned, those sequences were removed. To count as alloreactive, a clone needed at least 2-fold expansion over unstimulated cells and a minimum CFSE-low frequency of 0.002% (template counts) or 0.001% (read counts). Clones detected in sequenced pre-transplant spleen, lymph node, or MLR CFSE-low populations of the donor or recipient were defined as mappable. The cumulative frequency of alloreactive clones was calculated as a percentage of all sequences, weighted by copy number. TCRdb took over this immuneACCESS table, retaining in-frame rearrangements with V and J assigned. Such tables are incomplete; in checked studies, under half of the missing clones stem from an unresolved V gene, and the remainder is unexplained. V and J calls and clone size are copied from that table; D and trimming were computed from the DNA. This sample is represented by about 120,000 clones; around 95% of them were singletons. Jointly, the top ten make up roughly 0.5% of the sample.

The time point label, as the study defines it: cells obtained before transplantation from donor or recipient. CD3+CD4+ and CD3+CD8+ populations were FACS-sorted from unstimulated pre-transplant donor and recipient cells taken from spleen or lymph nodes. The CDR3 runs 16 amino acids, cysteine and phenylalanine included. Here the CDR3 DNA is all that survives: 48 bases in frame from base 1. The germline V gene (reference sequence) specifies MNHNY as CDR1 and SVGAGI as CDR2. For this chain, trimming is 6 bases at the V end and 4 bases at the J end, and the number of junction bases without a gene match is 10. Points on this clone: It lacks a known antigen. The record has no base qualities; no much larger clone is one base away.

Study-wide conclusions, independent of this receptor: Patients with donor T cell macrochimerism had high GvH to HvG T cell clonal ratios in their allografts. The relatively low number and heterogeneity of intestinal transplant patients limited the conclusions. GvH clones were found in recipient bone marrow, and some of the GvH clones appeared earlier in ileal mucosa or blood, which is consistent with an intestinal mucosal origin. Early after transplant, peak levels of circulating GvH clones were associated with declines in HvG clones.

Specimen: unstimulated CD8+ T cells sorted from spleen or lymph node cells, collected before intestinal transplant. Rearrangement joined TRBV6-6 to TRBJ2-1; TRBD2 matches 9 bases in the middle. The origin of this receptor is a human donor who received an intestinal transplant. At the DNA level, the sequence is TGTGCCAGCAGGCCAATAGCGGGAGTGAGGTACAATGAGCAGTTCTTC. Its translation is CASRPIAGVRYNEQFF.